Each of the 13 T cell receptor beta chains below was sequenced from the same sample in a study of blood T cell repertoires in COVID-19. The data were produced by immunoSEQ multiplex PCR, yet TCRdb's version contains in-frame clones alone and is incomplete. Here the sample spans some 100,000 clones, 90% being singletons. Sequencing was done on a sample of peripheral blood. The source of these receptors is a man aged 50-60 years with acute or convalescent COVID-19.

This clone was observed once. The chain has TRBV6-4 and TRBJ2-3; D may be TRBD2 (7 bases). V was clipped by 0 bases and J by 11 bases, with 15 bases between them. The V gene's germline CDR1 is MRHNA and CDR2 SNTAGT. The CDR3 has 14 residues. The CDR3 protein is CASSDSNWGGQQYF. The CDR3 DNA follows: TGTGCCAGCAGTGACTCAAATTGGGGGGGCCAGCAGTATTTT.

The chain uses TRBV20-1 and TRBJ2-7; 7 bases agree with TRBD2. The trim removed 0 bases at V and 7 bases at J, leaving 0 bases unmatched. CDR3 size: 11 residues. The germline V gene encodes CDR1 DFQATT and CDR2 SNEGSKA (reference sequence). The chain's CDR3 is CSARELAEQYF. For the CDR3, the DNA is TGCAGTGCTAGAGAACTAGCGGAGCAGTACTTC.

The chain joins TRBV13 to TRBJ2-5; maybe TRBD2 (5 bases). Germline V gene data show CDR1 as PRHDT and CDR2 as FYEKMQ (reference sequence). The ends were cut back, 5 bases at V and 1 base at J, with 5 bases in the middle. This CDR3 is 12 amino acids long. This CDR3 reads CASSRGQETQYF. The CDR3, as DNA: TGTGCCAGCAGCCGGGGCCAAGAGACCCAGTACTTC.

The chain has TRBV4-2 and TRBJ2-7; unclear D gene. The CDR3 spans 16 residues. CDR1 LGHNA and CDR2 YNFKEQ come from the germline V gene. Trimming took 0 bases from V and 2 from J, leaving 14 bases between them. CDR3 nucleotides: TGTGCCAGCAGCCAAGATCCCGGGTCCTCAGCCTACGAGCAGTACTTC. Translated: CASSQDPGSSAYEQYF.

CDR3 sequence: CASSLGAGGSLAEQYF. In nucleotides, the CDR3 is TGCGCCAGCAGCTTGGGGGCGGGAGGCTCCCTTGCCGAGCAGTACTTC. This chain uses TRBV5-1 with TRBJ2-7; 8 nucleotides line up with TRBD2. Unmatched junction bases numbered 11, after V lost 0 bases and J lost 6 bases. Germline V gene data show CDR1 as SGHRS and CDR2 as YFSETQ. The CDR3 has 16 residues.

The genes are TRBV7-9 and TRBJ1-4; the D gene is possibly TRBD1 (6 bases). V shed 5 bases and J shed 7 bases, with 11 bases lying between them. The CDR3 extends over 13 amino acids. Looked up from germline, CDR1 is SEHNR and CDR2 is FQNEAQ (reference sequence). The CDR3 coding sequence is TGTGCCAGCAGCCGGAGAGGGGGTGAAAAACTGTTTTTT. As protein: CASSRRGGEKLFF.

This chain uses TRBV30 with TRBJ2-5, with 7 bases fitting TRBD1. CDR3 length: 16 amino acids. V lost 0 bases, J lost 2 bases, and 9 bases stayed unmatched. Germline assignment: CDR1 GTSNPN and CDR2 SVGIG (reference sequence). The CDR3 nucleotides are TGTGCCTGGAGTGTACAGGGGACAGTCCTACAAGAGACCCAGTACTTC. This codes for CAWSVQGTVLQETQYF. The full variable domain, in which reference TRBV30 and TRBJ2-5 provide the parts outside the CDR3, is SQTIHQWPATLVQPVGSPLSLECTVEGTSNPNLYWYRQAAGRGLQLLFYSVGIGQISSEVPQNLSASRPQDRQFILSSKKLLLSDSGFYLCAWSVQGTVLQETQYFGPGTRLLVL.

This chain uses TRBV13 with TRBJ2-1; TRBD2 matches 9 bases. The junction had 4 bases not matched to a gene; V was cut back by 1 base and J by 6 bases. Germline assignment: CDR1 PRHDT and CDR2 FYEKMQ (reference sequence). The CDR3 has 15 amino acids. The CDR3 region has the DNA TGTGCCAGCAGCTTAGTGGCGGGAGGGCCCAATGAGCAGTTCTTC. The encoded protein is CASSLVAGGPNEQFF.

The CDR3 bases are TGTGCCAGCAGGACTACTAGCGGACAAGAGACCCAGTACTTC. Protein: CASRTTSGQETQYF. The chain links TRBV11-2 to TRBJ2-5; 8 bases are shared with TRBD2. There are 14 residues in the CDR3. The V gene's germline CDR1 is SGHAT and CDR2 FQNNGV. Losses at the gene ends were 6 bases for V and 2 bases for J; bases not matched to a gene: 5.

J is TRBJ2-5 and V is TRBV7-2; 9 positions agree with TRBD1. CDR3 length equals 15 residues. V dropped 2 bases and J dropped 3; count of bases not matched to a gene: 4. Germline V CDR1 and CDR2: SGHTA, FQGNSA. The CDR3 region has the DNA TGTGCCAGCAGCTTAAGGGGGACAGGGAAAGAGACCCAGTACTTC. Protein product: CASSLRGTGKETQYF. The full variable domain, with the rest looked up from reference TRBV7-2 and TRBJ2-5, is GAGVSQSPSNKVTEKGKDVELRCDPISGHTALYWYRQSLGQGLEFLIYFQGNSAPDKSGLPSDRFSAERTGGSVSTLTIQRTQQEDSAVYLCASSLRGTGKETQYFGPGTRLLVL.

The chain is built from TRBV24-1 and TRBJ2-4, with 10 positions matching TRBD1. Per the germline V gene, CDR1 is KGHDR and CDR2 is SFDVKD. The V segment lost 3 bases and the J segment 6 bases; nucleotides outside the gene matches: 4. The CDR3 is 15 residues long. The CDR3 DNA sequence: TGTGCCACCAGTGATCCCCGGACAGGGGGAAACATTCAGTACTTC. Its translation: CATSDPRTGGNIQYF.

The chain uses TRBV23-1 and TRBJ2-5, with 9 nucleotides matching TRBD1. TRBV23-1 belongs to the ORF category, with a function that is uncertain. CDR3 size: 17 residues. After removal of 4 bases from V and 5 bases from J, the junction contained 14 bases not matched to a gene. As DNA, the CDR3 is TGCGCCAGCAGTCCTCGGACAGGGGCGAAAATAGGGGAGACCCAGTACTTC. Its translation: CASSPRTGAKIGETQYF.

The chain is built from TRBV19 and TRBJ1-2; 8 bases map to TRBD1. The CDR3 sequence is 14 residues long. The trim removed 8 bases at V and 5 bases at J, leaving 10 bases unmatched. The germline CDR1 and CDR2 sequences are LNHDA and SQIVND (reference sequence). The CDR3 loop reads CASDPRTGSYGYTF. CDR3 DNA: TGTGCCAGTGACCCGAGGACAGGGAGTTATGGCTACACCTTC.